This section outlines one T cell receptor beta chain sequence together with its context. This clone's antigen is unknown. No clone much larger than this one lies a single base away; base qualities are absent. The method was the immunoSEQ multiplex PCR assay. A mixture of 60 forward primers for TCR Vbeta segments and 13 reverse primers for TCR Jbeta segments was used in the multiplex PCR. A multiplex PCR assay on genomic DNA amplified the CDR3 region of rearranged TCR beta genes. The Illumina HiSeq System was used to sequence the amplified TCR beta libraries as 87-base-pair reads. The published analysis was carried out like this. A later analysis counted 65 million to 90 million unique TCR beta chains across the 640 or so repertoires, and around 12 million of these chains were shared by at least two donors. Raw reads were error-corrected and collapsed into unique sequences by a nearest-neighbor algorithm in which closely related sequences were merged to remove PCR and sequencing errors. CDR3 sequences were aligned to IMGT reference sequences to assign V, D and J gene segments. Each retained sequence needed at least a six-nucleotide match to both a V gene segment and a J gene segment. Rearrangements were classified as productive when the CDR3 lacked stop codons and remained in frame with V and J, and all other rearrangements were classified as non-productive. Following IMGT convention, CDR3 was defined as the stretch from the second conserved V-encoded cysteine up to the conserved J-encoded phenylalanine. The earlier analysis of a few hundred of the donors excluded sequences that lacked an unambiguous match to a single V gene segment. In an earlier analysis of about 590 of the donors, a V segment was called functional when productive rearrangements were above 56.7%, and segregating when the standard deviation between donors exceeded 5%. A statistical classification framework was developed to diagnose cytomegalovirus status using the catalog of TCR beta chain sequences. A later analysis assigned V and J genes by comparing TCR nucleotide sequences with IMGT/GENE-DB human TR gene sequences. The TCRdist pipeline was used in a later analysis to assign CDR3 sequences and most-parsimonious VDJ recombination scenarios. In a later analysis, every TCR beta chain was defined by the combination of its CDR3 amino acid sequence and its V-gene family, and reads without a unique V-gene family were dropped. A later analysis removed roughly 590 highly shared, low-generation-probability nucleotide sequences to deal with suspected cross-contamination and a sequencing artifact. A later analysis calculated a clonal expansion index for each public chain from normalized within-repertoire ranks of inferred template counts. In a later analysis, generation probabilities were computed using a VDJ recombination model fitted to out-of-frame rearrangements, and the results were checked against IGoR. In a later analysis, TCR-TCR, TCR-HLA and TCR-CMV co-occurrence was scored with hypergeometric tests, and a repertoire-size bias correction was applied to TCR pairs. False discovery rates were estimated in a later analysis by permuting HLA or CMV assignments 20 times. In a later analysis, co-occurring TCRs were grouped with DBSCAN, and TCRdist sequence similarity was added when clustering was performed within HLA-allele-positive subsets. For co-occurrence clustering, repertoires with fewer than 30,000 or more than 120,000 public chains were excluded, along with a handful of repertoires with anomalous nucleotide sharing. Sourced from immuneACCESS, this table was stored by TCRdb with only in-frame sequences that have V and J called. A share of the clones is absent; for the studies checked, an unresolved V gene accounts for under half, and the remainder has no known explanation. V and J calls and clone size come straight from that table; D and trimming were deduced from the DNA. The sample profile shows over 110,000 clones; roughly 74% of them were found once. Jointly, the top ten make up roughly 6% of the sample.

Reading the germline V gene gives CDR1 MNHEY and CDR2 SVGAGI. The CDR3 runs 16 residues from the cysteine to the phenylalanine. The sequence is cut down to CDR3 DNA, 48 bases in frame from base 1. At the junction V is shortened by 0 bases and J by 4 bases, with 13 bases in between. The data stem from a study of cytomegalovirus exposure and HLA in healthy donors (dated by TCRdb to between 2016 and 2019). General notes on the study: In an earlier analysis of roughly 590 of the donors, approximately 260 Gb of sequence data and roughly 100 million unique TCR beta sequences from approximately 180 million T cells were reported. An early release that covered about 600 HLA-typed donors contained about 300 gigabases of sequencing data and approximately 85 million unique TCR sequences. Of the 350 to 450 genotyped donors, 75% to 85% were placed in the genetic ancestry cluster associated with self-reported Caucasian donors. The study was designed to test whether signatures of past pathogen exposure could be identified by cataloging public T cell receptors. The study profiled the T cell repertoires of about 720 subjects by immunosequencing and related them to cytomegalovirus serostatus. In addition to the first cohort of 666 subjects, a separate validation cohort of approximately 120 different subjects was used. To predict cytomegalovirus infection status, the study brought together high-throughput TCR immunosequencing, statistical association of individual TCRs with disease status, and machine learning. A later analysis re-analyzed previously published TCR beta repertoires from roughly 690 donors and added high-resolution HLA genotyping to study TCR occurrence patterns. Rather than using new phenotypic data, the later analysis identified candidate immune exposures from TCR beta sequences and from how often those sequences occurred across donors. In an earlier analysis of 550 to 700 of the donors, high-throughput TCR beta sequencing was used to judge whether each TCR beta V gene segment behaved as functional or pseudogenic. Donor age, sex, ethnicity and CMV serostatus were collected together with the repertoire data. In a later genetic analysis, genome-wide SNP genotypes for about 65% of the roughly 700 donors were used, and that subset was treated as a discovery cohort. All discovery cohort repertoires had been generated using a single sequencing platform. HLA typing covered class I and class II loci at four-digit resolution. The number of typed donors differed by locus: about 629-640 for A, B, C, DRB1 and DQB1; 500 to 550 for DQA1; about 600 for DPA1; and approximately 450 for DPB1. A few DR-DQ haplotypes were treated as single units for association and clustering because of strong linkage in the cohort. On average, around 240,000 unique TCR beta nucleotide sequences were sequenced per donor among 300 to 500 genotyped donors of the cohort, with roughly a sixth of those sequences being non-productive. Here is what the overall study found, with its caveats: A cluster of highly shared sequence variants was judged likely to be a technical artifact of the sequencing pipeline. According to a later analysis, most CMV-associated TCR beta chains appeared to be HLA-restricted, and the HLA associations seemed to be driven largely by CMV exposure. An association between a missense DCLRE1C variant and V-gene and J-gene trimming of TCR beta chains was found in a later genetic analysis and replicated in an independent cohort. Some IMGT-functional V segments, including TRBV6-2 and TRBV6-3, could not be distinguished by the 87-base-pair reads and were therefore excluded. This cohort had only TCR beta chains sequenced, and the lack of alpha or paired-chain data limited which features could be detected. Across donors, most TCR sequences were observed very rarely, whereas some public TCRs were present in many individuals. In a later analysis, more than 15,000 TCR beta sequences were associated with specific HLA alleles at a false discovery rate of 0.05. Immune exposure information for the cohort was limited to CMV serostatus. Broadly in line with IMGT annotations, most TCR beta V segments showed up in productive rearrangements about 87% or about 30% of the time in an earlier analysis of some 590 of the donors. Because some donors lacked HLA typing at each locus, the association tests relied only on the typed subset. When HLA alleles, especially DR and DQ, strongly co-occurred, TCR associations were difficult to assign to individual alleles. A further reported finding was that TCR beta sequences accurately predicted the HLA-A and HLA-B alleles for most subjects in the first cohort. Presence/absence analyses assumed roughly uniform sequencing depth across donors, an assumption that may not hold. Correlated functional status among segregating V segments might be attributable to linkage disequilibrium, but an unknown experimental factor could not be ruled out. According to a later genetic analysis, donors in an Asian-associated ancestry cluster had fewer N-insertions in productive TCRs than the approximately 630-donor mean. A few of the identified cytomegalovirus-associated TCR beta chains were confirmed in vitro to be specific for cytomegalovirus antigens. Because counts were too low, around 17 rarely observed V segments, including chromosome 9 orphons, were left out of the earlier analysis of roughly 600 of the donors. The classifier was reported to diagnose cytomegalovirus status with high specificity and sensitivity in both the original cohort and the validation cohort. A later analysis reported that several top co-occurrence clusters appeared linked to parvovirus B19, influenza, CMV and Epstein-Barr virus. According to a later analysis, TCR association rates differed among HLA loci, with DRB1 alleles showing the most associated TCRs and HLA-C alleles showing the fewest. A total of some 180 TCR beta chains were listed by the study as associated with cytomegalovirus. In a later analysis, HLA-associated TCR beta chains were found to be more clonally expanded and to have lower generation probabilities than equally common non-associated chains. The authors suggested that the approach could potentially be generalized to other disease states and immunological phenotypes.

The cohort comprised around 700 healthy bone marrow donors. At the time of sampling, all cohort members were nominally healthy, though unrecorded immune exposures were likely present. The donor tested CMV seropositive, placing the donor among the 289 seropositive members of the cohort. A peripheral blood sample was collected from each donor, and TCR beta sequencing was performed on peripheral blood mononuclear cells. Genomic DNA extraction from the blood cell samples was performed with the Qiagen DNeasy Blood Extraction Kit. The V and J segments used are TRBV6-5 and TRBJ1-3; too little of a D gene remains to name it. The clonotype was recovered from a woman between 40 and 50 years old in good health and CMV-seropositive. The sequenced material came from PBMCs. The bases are TGTGCCAGCAGTTACTCCGGGATTAGCCCGGGAAACACCATATATTTT. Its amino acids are CASSYSGISPGNTIYF.